This T cell receptor beta chain was captured in a study of PD-L1 blockade in urothelial cancer. Background on the study: The patients' atezolizumab therapy, 1,200 mg intravenously every 3 weeks, started at some point between 2014 and 2015. At 3 weeks after treatment start (second dose) and again at 6 weeks, blood was analyzed. Median T cell yield from blood was fewer than 150,000.

Time point indicated: pretreatment peripheral blood. V shed 0 bases, J shed 7 bases, and the junction held 9 bases outside the gene matches. There are 15 residues in the CDR3. The germline V gene has CDR1 SGDLS and CDR2 YYNGEE. Method: immunoSEQ multiplex PCR; TCRdb's copy keeps in-frame clones and lacks some. The sample shows roughly 90,000 clones, about 89% of them seen only once. This TCR came from a woman of 80 years or more with urothelial cancer. The J gene is TRBJ2-7, the V gene TRBV9, with 8 bases fitting TRBD2. The sequencing used PBMCs, collected around atezolizumab (anti-PD-L1) treatment. The CDR3 nucleotides are TGTGCCAGCAGCGTAGACGCGGGACTAGTGTATGAGCAGTACTTC. Residues: CASSVDAGLVYEQYF.